This T cell receptor (beta chain) was identified during a study of T cell clonotyping in hematopoietic cell transplantation. Overall study findings and caveats: Pathologically expanded recipient clonotypes increased progressively from day 30 to day 180 as diversity fell. Broader posttransplant TCR repertoire diversity was predicted by graft donor and pretransplant recipient Inverse Simpson Index values.

Described time point: recipient sample about 28 days before transplant, after cytoreduction. Recipients were bled about 28 days pretransplant and at posttransplant days 30, 100, 180. The data were produced by immunoSEQ multiplex PCR, yet TCRdb's version contains in-frame clones alone and is incomplete. The sample has about 80,000 clones; 90% to 96% are singletons. This clone was recorded only once. The antigen is unknown. The CDR3 contains 16 residues. Germline V CDR1 and CDR2: SGDLS, YYNGEE. After removal of 6 bases from V and 5 bases from J, the junction contained 10 bases not matched to a gene. The source was peripheral blood mononuclear cells, collected before stem cell transplant. The clonotype originates from a woman aged 45-65 years with acute myeloid leukemia. Some clones in this sample may be carry-over from other donors' samples. The chain employs TRBV9 and TRBJ2-1; TRBD2 aligns across 11 bases. This CDR3 reads CASNLPGLAVDNEQFF. In DNA, the CDR3 is TGTGCCAGCAACCTACCGGGACTAGCGGTAGACAATGAGCAGTTCTTC.